The 11 T cell receptor beta chains in this list originate from one sample, sequenced in a study of patients and donors after allogeneic stem cell transplantation. TCRdb analysed the RT-PCR reads with MiXCR anew, one entry per CDR3 protein. Of about 410,000 distinct CDR3 sequences listed, about a sixth are singletons. The sample consisted of blood, either unsorted or a sorted T cell fraction (not recorded which). The receptors come from a human donor who was either an allogeneic HSCT recipient or a stem cell or donor lymphocyte infusion donor (not recorded which). It is not recorded whose cells these are; they may come from a transplant donor.

Many counts were recorded for this clonotype. V is TRBV5-1 and J is TRBJ1-1; D remains ambiguous. Trimming removed 0 bases from V and 0 bases from J, with 3 bases in between. The CDR3 contains 13 residues. Germline values: CDR1 SGHRS, CDR2 YFSETQ. The CDR3 region is CASSLAVNTEAFF. The DNA for the CDR3 is TGCGCCAGCAGCTTGGCAGTGAACACTGAAGCTTTCTTT. Full variable domain (remainder filled in from reference TRBV5-1 and TRBJ1-1): KAGVTQTPRYLIKTRGQQVTLSCSPISGHRSVSWYQQTPGQGLQFLFEYFSETQRNKGNFPGRFSGRQFSNSRSEMNVSTLELGDSALYLCASSLAVNTEAFFGQGTRLTVV.

This clonotype was observed many times. This sequence joins TRBV7-2 and TRBJ2-1, with a possible D match to TRBD2 (7 bases). Germline V gene data show CDR1 as SGHTA and CDR2 as FQGNSA. Trimming shortened V by 7 bases and J by 7 bases, and 23 bases separated the two germline ends. CDR3 length equals 16 residues. CDR3 sequence (DNA): TGTGCCAGCAACCCTGGGGGGGGGCCGCTTAAGAATGAGCAGTTCTTC. As protein: CASNPGGGPLKNEQFF.

This chain connects TRBV9 to TRBJ2-7, with no clear D. The CDR3 has 13 residues. From germline, CDR1 is SGDLS and CDR2 YYNGEE. Trimming cost V 0 bases and J 6 bases, with 10 bases left between them. The CDR3 spells CASSVVSVGEQYF. CDR3 nucleotide sequence: TGTGCCAGCAGCGTAGTCTCCGTTGGCGAGCAGTACTTC.

The rearrangement joins TRBV11-2 to TRBJ1-3; a weak D match, TRBD1 (5 bases). This CDR3 is 14 amino acids long. V lost 3 bases, J lost 3 bases, and 9 bases lay in between. In germline, CDR1 is SGHAT, CDR2 FQNNGV. CDR3 nucleotide sequence: TGTGCCAGCAGCTTTCGGGGGAATGGAAACACCATATATTTT. Amino acids: CASSFRGNGNTIYF.

The chain recombines TRBV3-1 with TRBJ1-1; 9 positions agree with TRBD1. The germline CDR1 and CDR2 sequences are LGHDT and YNNKEL (reference sequence). The J segment lost 5 bases and the V segment lost 4 bases, leaving 8 bases of the junction unmatched. The CDR3 runs to 15 residues. The CDR3 is CASSPYSDRGTEAFF. For the CDR3, the DNA is TGTGCCAGCAGCCCTTATTCGGACAGGGGTACTGAAGCTTTCTTT.

The chain recombines TRBV21-1 with TRBJ2-1; whether TRBD2, the table's D call, matches the DNA was not checked. TRBV21-1 is listed as a pseudogene. The CDR3 contains 18 residues. DNA of the CDR3: TGTGCCAGCAGCAAAGCTCACCCGCTAGCGGGGGGACCTAAGGAGCAGTTCTTC. This codes for CASSKAHPLAGGPKEQFF.

This clonotype showed up just a few times. J is TRBJ1-1 and V is TRBV12-3 or TRBV12-4; tentatively, D is TRBD1 (6 bases). CDR3 length: 15 amino acids. The V end lost 5 bases, the J end lost 5 bases, and 18 bases lay between the germline ends. The CDR3 bases are TGTGCCAGCAGTCTACAGGGTTCGGTACGGACTGAAGCTTTCTTT. This encodes CASSLQGSVRTEAFF.

V usage is TRBV20-1 and J usage is TRBJ1-2; 8 nucleotides align to TRBD1. The V and J ends lost 6 bases and 4 bases, in that order; junction bases with no gene match: 13. Germline CDR1 and CDR2: DFQATT and SNEGSKA (reference sequence). This CDR3 is 15 amino acids long. The CDR3 DNA is TGCAGTGCATCGAGTGGGTCAGGGGGCCTCTATGGCTACACCTTC. Amino acids: CSASSGSGGLYGYTF.

This clonotype was counted a few times. The rearrangement links TRBV27 to TRBJ1-5; 7 bases fit TRBD1. Per the germline V gene, CDR1 is MNHEY and CDR2 is SMNVEV (reference sequence). CDR3 length equals 16 residues. The V and J ends lost 4 bases and 2 bases, in that order; junction bases with no gene match: 8. In nucleotides, the CDR3 is TGTGCCAGCAGTTCCTCGACAGGGTCGGGCAATCAGCCCCAGCATTTT. This translates into CASSSSTGSGNQPQHF.

This chain joins TRBV24-1 and TRBJ2-3; D not certain. The germline V gene encodes CDR1 KGHDR and CDR2 SFDVKD. The CDR3 runs 15 residues. V dropped 2 bases and J dropped 3 bases, with 11 bases sitting between them. The CDR3 region is CATSDSGVGTDTQYF. CDR3 coding DNA: TGTGCCACCAGTGATTCTGGAGTAGGTACAGATACGCAGTATTTT.

V is TRBV30 and J is TRBJ1-5; D uncertain. The CDR3 loop spans 13 amino acids. Germline lookup yields CDR1 GTSNPN and CDR2 SVGIG (reference sequence). V was shortened by 3 bases and J by 6 bases, with 12 bases between the two germline ends. CDR3 bases: TGTGCCTGGAGACACCGGAGCGGTCAGCCCCAGCATTTT. Translating it yields CAWRHRSGQPQHF.